The rows below give T cell receptor beta chains drawn from one sample of a study of neurological immune-mediated disorders. MiXCR was run by TCRdb on the 5' RACE reads, yielding one entry per CDR3 protein. The repertoire holds tens of thousands of distinct CDR3 sequences, roughly 3.5% seen once, with 2.9% in the top ten. Sequenced input: PBMCs. The receptors stem from a woman aged 50 to 60 with multiple sclerosis. Each CDR3 is given without its conserved first and last residue. A D gene is named only where the DNA matches it firmly.

TRBV6-1,11,-,TRBJ2-3,ASRGVRTDTQY
TRBV7-2,10,-,TRBJ1-3,ASSRAGKNIY
TRBV5-1,15,-,TRBJ2-7,ASSLTPSRRSSYEQY
TRBV11-3,14,-,TRBJ2-1,ASSPDWVSSYNEQF
TRBV7-2,14,-,TRBJ1-2,ASIDHEWVSPDGYT
TRBV6-2/TRBV6-3,12,TRBD1,TRBJ1-1,ASSRTGANTEAF
TRBV19,11,-,TRBJ1-2,ASSVDRNYGYT
TRBV20-1,11,-,TRBJ1-2,SASNSGGYGYT
TRBV2,12,-,TRBJ2-1,ASSDTQSYNEQF
TRBV10-3,11,-,TRBJ2-5,AISESRGETQY
TRBV7-9,9,-,TRBJ1-1,ASRWNTEAF
TRBV12-3/TRBV12-4,12,TRBD1,TRBJ1-5,ASSSQGAIQPQH
TRBV12-3/TRBV12-4,10,-,TRBJ1-4,ASSEWGEKLF
TRBV28,12,-,TRBJ2-1,ASRGRDSYNEQF
TRBV12-3/TRBV12-4,13,-,TRBJ2-2,AGLGLGAGTGELF
TRBV15,10,-,TRBJ2-3,ATSRAVSTQY
TRBV6-6,12,-,TRBJ2-2,ASSYGGGIKELF
TRBV5-1,13,-,TRBJ2-2,ASSLKDWTTGELF
TRBV20-1,13,TRBD2,TRBJ2-3,SELTLLAGTDTQY
TRBV5-1,15,-,TRBJ2-2,ASSLLLAGLRTGELF
TRBV20-1,10,-,TRBJ2-3,SDLSRGDTQY
TRBV19,17,TRBD2,TRBJ2-2,ASSIRGASGSTGTGELF
TRBV6-5,10,-,TRBJ2-3,ASSSKRLRQY
TRBV6-6,15,TRBD2,TRBJ2-3,ASTPASGGRSTDTQY
TRBV15,11,-,TRBJ2-1,ATRNPTFSEQF
TRBV5-1,12,-,TRBJ1-2,ASSLAGLKYGYT
TRBV5-1,12,-,TRBJ1-1,ASSPQQGETEAF
TRBV7-2,13,-,TRBJ2-2,ASSLSAGNPGELF
TRBV2,14,TRBD1,TRBJ2-4,ASSVGQVLDKNIQY
TRBV5-6,12,-,TRBJ1-5,ASSPGRVNQPQH
TRBV5-1,16,TRBD2,TRBJ2-5,ASSLYTSGGSKQETQY
TRBV12-3/TRBV12-4,12,TRBD1,TRBJ1-5,ASSTGQGIQPQH
TRBV4-2,16,TRBD2,TRBJ2-1,ASSQVGRGGPSPNEQF
TRBV20-1,11,-,TRBJ1-2,SAVGTSNYGYT
TRBV12-3/TRBV12-4,12,TRBD2,TRBJ2-5,ASSFTSGGETQY
TRBV9,12,-,TRBJ2-3,ASSVGLARDTQY
TRBV20-1,14,-,TRBJ2-6,SARDLGQAGANVLT
TRBV7-9,14,-,TRBJ1-4,ASSFSLGSTNEKLF
TRBV5-1,14,-,TRBJ2-3,ASSIRWGAGTDTQY
TRBV5-1,17,TRBD1,TRBJ1-1,ASSLSQGETPLMNTEAF
TRBV5-1,14,TRBD2,TRBJ2-3,ASSPFAGGRTDTQY
TRBV27,13,TRBD2,TRBJ2-1,ASKARGGSYNEQF
TRBV4-2,13,TRBD1,TRBJ2-7,ASSGGQGLSYEQY
TRBV6-1,13,-,TRBJ2-5,ASWGFRELQETQY
TRBV12-5,13,-,TRBJ1-5,ASGLGNQGPMTQN
TRBV5-1,12,-,TRBJ2-2,ASSLKSDTGELF
TRBV7-9,12,-,TRBJ2-7,ASSLERAAPAQY
TRBV5-6,10,-,TRBJ1-2,ASSLEAYGYT
TRBV12-3/TRBV12-4,13,TRBD2,TRBJ2-2,ASSELAGATGELF